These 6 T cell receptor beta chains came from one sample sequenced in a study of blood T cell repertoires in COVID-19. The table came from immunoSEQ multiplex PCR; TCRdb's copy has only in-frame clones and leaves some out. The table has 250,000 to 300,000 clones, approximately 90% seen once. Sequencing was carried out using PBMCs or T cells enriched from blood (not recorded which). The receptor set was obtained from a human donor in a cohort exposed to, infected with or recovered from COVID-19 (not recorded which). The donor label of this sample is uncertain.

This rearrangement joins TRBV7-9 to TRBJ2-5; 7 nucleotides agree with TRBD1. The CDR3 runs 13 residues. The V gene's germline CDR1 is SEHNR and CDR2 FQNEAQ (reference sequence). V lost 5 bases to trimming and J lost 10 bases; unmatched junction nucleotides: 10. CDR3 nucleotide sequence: TGTGCCAGCAGCCCAAGACAGGGTAGAAACCAGTACTTC. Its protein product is CASSPRQGRNQYF. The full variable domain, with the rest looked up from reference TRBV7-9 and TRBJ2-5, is DTGVSQNPRHKITKRGQNVTFRCDPISEHNRLYWYRQTLGQGPEFLTYFQNEAQLEKSRLLSDRFSAERPKGSFSTLEIQRTEQGDSAMYLCASSPRQGRNQYFGPGTRLLVL.

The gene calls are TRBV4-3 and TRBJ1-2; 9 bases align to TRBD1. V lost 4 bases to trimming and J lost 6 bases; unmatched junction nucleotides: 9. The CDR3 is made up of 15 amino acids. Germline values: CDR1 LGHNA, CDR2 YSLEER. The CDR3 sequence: CASSPQQGAKDGYTF. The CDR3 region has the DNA TGCGCCAGCAGCCCACAACAGGGGGCTAAGGATGGCTACACCTTC.

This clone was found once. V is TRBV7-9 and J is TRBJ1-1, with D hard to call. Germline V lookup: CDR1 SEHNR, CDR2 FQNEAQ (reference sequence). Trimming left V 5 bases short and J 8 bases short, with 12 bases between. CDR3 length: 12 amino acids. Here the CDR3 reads CASSPGREEAFF. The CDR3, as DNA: TGTGCCAGCAGCCCAGGTAGGGAGGAAGCTTTCTTT.

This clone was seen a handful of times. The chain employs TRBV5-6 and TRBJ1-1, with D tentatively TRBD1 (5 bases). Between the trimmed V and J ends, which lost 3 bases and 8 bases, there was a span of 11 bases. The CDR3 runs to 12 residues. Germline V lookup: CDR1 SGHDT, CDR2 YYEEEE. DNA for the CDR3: TGTGCCAGCAGCTGGGGCCTGGGCGAAGCTTTCTTT. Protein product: CASSWGLGEAFF.

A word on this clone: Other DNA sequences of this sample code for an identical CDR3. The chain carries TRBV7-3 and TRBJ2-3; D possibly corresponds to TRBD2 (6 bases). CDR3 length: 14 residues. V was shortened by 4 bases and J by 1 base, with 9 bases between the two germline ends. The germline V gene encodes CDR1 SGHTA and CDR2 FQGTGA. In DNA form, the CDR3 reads TGTGCCAGCAGCTCCTTAGCGGGCACAGATACGCAGTATTTT. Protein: CASSSLAGTDTQYF.

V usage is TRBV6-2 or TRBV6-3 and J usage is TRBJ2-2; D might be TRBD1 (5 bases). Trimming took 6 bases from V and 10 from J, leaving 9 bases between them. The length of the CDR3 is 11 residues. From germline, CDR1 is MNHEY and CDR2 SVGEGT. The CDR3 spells CASSTGLELFF. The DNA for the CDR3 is TGTGCCAGCAGCACAGGTTTGGAGCTGTTTTTT.